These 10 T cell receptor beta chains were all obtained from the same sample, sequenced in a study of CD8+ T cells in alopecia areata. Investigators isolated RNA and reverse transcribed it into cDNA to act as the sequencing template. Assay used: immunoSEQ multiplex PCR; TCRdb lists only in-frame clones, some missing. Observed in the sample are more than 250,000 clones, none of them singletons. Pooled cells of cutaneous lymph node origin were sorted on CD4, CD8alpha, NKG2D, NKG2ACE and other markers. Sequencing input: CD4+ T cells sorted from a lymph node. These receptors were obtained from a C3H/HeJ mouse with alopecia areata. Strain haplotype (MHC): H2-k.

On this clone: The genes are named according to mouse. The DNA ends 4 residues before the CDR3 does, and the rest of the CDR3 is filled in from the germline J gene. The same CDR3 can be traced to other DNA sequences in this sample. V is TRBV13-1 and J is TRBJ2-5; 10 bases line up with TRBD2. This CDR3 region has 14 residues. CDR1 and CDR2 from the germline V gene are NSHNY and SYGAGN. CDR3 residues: CASSSLGGRDTQYF. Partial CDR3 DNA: TGTGCCAGCAGTAGTCTGGGGGGGCGAGAC.

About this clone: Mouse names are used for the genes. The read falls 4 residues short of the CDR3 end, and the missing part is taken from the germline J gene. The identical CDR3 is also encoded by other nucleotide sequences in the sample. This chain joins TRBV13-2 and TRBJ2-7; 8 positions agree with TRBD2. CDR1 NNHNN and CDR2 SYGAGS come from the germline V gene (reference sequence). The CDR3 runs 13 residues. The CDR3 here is CASGDAGGYEQYF. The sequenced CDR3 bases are TGTGCCAGCGGTGATGCTGGGGGGTAT.

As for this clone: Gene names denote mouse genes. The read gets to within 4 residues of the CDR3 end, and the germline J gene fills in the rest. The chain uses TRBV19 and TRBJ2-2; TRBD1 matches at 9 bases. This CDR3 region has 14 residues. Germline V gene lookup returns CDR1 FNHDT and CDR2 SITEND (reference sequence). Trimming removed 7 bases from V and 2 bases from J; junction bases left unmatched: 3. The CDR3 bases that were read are TGTGCCAGCGGGGACAGGGAGAACACCGGG. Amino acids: CASGDRENTG. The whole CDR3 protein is CASGDRENTGQLYF.

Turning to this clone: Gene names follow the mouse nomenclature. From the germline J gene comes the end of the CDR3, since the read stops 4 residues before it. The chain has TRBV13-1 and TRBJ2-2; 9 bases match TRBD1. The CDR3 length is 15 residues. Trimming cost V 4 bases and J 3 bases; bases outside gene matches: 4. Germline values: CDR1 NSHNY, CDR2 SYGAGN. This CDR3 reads CASSTGQGDTGQLYF. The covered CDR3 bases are TGTGCCAGCAGTACGGGACAGGGAGACACCGGG.

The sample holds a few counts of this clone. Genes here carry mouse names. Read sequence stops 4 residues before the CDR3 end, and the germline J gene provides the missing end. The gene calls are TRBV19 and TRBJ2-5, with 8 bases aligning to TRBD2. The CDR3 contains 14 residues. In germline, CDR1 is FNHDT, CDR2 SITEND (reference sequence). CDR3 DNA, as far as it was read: TGTGCCAGCAGTATACTGTGGGGGGGAGAC. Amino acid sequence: CASSILWGGD. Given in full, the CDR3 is CASSILWGGDTQYF.

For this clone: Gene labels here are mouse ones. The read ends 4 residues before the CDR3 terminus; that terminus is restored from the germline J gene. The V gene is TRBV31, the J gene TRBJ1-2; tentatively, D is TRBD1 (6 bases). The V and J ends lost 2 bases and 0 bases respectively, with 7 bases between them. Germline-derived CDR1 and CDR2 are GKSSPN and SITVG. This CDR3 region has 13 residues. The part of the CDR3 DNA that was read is TGTGCCTGGAGTGGGACACCAAACTCC. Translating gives CAWSGTPNS. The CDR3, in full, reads CAWSGTPNSDYTF.

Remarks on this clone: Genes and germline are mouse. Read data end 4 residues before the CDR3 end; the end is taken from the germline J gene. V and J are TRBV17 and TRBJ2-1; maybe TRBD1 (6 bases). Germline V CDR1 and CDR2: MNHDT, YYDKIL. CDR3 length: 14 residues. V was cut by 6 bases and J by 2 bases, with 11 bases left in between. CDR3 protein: CASSLGQYYAEQFF. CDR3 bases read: TGTGCTAGCAGCCTGGGACAATACTATGCT.

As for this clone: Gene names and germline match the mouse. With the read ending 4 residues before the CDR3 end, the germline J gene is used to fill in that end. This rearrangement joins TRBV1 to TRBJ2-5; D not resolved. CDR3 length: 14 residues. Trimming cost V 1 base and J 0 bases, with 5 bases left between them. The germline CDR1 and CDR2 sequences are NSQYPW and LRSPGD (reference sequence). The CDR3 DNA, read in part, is TGCACCTGCAGTGCAGCCAGAAACCAAGAC. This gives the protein CTCSAARNQD. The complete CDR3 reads CTCSAARNQDTQYF.

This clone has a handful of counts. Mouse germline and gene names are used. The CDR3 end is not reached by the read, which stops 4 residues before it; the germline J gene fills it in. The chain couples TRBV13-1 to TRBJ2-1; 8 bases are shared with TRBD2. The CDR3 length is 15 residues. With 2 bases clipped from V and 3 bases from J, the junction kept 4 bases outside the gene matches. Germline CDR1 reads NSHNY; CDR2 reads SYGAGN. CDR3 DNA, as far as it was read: TGTGCCAGCAGTGAGGGGGGGGGCGTCTATGCT. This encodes CASSEGGGVYA. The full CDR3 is CASSEGGGVYAEQFF.

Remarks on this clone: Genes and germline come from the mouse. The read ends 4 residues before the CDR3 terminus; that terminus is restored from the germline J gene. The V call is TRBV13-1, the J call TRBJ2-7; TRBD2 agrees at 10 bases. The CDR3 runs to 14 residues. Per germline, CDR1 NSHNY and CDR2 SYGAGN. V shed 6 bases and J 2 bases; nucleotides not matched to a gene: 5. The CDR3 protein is CASKLGGAAYEQYF. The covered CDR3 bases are TGTGCCAGCAAACTGGGGGGGGCCGCCTAT.